The rows below give T cell receptor beta chains drawn from one sample of a study of Graves' ophthalmopathy and Graves' hyperthyroidism. TCRdb passed the multiplex PCR reads through MiXCR, listing each CDR3 protein once. The sample consists of a few hundred thousand distinct CDR3 sequences, just over 15% of them appearing once. The sequenced material came from peripheral blood. These receptors came from a woman aged 18-29 years with stable Graves' hyperthyroidism. CDR3s leave out the opening cysteine and the closing phenylalanine or tryptophan. The listing skips clone size in some rows; elsewhere it reads once, few, many or a size class.

V	size	J	CDR3
TRBV4-1	many	TRBJ2-5	ASSQDHRGEETQY
TRBV7-8	few	TRBJ1-2	ASSPGPGQGYYGYT
TRBV12-3/TRBV12-4	many	TRBJ1-2	ASSLGSFNYGYT
TRBV19	many	TRBJ1-3	ASDSGRIVSGNTIY
TRBV12-3/TRBV12-4	many	TRBJ1-3	ASSLTGGRNTIY
TRBV27	many	TRBJ1-1	ASSTGDRGMNTEAF
TRBV3-1	.	TRBJ2-5	ASSYRGRRQETQY
TRBV15	many	TRBJ1-1	ATKGATENTEAF
TRBV20-1	many	TRBJ2-7	SARPGTSGGTYEQY
TRBV6-5	many	TRBJ1-1	ASSSGGRHTEAF
TRBV7-2	many	TRBJ1-1	ASSLKTGNTEAF
TRBV10-3	many	TRBJ2-5	ATMTQETQY
TRBV12-3/TRBV12-4	.	TRBJ2-5	ASSLGLAGNQETQY
TRBV20-1	many	TRBJ2-7	SANPAGGQNSYEQY
TRBV14	many	TRBJ1-1	ASSQATGMNTEAF
TRBV6-5	many	TRBJ1-1	ASSYGWDKPEAF
TRBV3-1	.	TRBJ1-1	ASSQKGGTGKAF
TRBV19	many	TRBJ2-2	ASRDGTGRTNTGELF
TRBV7-8	.	TRBJ2-7	ASSLARDRVAKQY
TRBV6-5	many	TRBJ2-7	ASSYSPDRVNSYEQY
TRBV29-1	many	TRBJ2-5	SVVRGSVPGETQY
TRBV5-1	many	TRBJ1-1	ASSPWTGGTEAF
TRBV6-2/TRBV6-3	few	TRBJ2-1	ASSSGTSGGAGEKF
TRBV7-2	many	TRBJ1-2	ASSLVAGKYGYT
TRBV12-3/TRBV12-4	many	TRBJ2-7	ASSPGTGALRGEQY
TRBV11-3	once	TRBJ2-2	ASSLSGGTGGELF
TRBV10-3	many	TRBJ1-1	AISARDKNTEAF
TRBV20-1	many	TRBJ2-5	SARASGEETQY
TRBV5-1	many	TRBJ1-5	ASSLGGSRFSPQH
TRBV14	.	TRBJ2-6	ASSQTGTGGYGANVLT
TRBV7-3	many	TRBJ1-1	ASSLPRTWGNTEAF
TRBV7-2	many	TRBJ2-7	ASSSVGHCEQY
TRBV7-9	many	TRBJ1-1	ASSLSGKNTEAF
TRBV6-2/TRBV6-3	many	TRBJ1-5	ASKPGTLLNQPQH
TRBV11-3	.	TRBJ2-2	ASSSPGPAGGRGTGELF
TRBV7-2	many	TRBJ1-1	ASTLNLGDTEAF
TRBV7-9	many	TRBJ2-5	ASSSLAGQGTQY
TRBV4-1	.	TRBJ2-2	ASSLQGYPADTGELF
TRBV19	many	TRBJ1-5	ASSLDRGYRQPQH
TRBV25-1	many	TRBJ1-6	ASSDPYSDRSHSPLH
TRBV7-2	many	TRBJ1-6	ASSLVVWGANNSPLH
TRBV12-3/TRBV12-4	once	TRBJ2-7	ASSQTAGNEQY
TRBV2	many	TRBJ1-2	ASNDDYGYT
TRBV5-1	many	TRBJ2-2	ASSQVGELF